This T cell receptor beta chain comes out of a study of T cells in Graves' hyperthyroidism and ophthalmopathy. This clonotype has at least ten counts. On the basis of clinical symptoms, serum thyroxine and TRAb, thyroid ultrasound and orbital computed tomography, diagnoses were made. The length of the CDR3 is 16 residues. Trimming removed 2 bases at V and 2 bases at J, with 15 bases between. Amplified TCR beta CDR3 regions came from RNA transcripts. HTBI primers were the set used in a first-round RT-PCR of the TCR CDR3. Using its own MiXCR run on the multiplex PCR reads, TCRdb lists one record per CDR3 protein. Altogether approximately 600,000 distinct CDR3 sequences are present, roughly 14% being singletons, with the ten largest covering about 3.9%.

Sequenced: blood. This TCR was recovered from a woman aged 40 to 50 with Graves' ophthalmopathy. The chain employs TRBV12-3 or TRBV12-4 and TRBJ1-2; D possibly corresponds to TRBD1 (5 bases). For the CDR3, the DNA is TGTGCCAGCAGTTTAACCGCATTGGGACTCAACTATGGCTACACCTTC. This gives the protein CASSLTALGLNYGYTF.